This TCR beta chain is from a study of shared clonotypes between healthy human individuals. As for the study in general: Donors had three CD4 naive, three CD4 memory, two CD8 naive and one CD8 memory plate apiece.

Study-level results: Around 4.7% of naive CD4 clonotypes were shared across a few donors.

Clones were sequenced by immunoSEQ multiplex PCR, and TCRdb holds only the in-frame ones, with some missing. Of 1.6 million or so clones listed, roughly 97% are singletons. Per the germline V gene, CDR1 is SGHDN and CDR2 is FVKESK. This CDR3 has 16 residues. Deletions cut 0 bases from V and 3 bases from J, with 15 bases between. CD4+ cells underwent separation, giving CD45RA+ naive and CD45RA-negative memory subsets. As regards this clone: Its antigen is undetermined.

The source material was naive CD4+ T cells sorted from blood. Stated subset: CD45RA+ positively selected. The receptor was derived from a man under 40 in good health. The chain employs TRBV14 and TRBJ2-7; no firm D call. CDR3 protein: CASSQDKVFAIYEQYF. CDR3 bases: TGTGCCAGCAGCCAAGATAAGGTGTTTGCTATCTACGAGCAGTACTTC.